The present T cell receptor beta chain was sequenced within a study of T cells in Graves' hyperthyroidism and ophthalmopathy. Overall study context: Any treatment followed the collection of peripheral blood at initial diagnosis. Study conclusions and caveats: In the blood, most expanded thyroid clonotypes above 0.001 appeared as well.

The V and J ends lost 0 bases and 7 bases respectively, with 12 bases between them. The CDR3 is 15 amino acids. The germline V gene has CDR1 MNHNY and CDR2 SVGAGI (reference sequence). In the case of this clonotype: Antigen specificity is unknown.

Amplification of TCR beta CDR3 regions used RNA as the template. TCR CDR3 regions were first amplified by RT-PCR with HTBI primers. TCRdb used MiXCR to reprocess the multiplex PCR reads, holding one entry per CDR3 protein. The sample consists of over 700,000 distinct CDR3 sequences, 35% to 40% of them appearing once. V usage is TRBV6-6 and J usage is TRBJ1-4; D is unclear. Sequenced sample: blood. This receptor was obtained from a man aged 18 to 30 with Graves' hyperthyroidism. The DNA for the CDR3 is TGTGCCAGCAGTTACTCGATTGCGGGAGGTGAAAAACTGTTTTTT. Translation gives CASSYSIAGGEKLFF.